This T cell receptor beta chain was retrieved from a study of blood T cell repertoires in COVID-19. Turning to the study itself: There were acute and convalescent COVID-19 samples, and they came from the United States, Italy and Spain. Sample material is recorded as cDNA or gDNA derived from T cells, B-cell-depleted T cells, or PBMCs.

Seattle-derived patients entered the study during active infection and were followed longitudinally. Per the authors' pipeline: It was from reference gene primer amplification that nucleated cell counts were estimated. Sequenced by immunoSEQ multiplex PCR; TCRdb stores in-frame clones only, minus some. The V and J calls and clone size are taken from that table; D and trimming were inferred from the DNA. The sample lists a few hundred thousand clones; about four fifths were seen once. The sequence derives from a person aged 70 to 85 with COVID-19, enrolled during active disease. The sequenced material came from peripheral blood.

In nucleotides, the CDR3 is TGTGCCAGCAGTTACTCGGGACAGGGGGTCTATGGCTACACCTTC. The encoded protein is CASSYSGQGVYGYTF. The J gene is TRBJ1-2, the V gene TRBV6-5; 11 bases map to TRBD1. CDR3 size: 15 residues. The V and J ends lost 0 bases and 4 bases, in that order; junction bases with no gene match: 1. Germline CDR1 reads MNHEY; CDR2 reads SVGAGI.